The rows below give T cell receptor beta chains drawn from one sample of a study of cytomegalovirus exposure and HLA in healthy donors. Produced via immunoSEQ multiplex PCR; TCRdb's table is partial and in-frame only. The sample consists of roughly 60,000 clones, roughly 94% of them appearing once. The sample taken for sequencing was PBMCs. The receptors shown here come from a man between 18 and 35 years old in good health and CMV-seronegative. The CDR3 runs from the conserved cysteine through the conserved F or W. Each record gives: D gene, J gene, clone size, V gene, CDR3 length, CDR3 DNA, CDR3 protein. The D gene is left open where the match is weak. Not every row has a clone size; where given, it reads once, few, many or a size class.

D: NA; J: TRBJ2-1; size: NA; V: TRBV2; length: 14; DNA: TGTGCCAGCAGCGAGGGACTCGACAATGATGAGCAGTTCTTC; CDR3: CASSEGLDNDEQFF
D: NA; J: TRBJ1-1; size: once; V: TRBV6-1; length: 15; DNA: TGTGCCAGCAGTGAAGTGAGACTTATGAACACTGAAGCTTTCTTT; CDR3: CASSEVRLMNTEAFF
D: TRBD2; J: TRBJ2-2; size: NA; V: TRBV7-9; length: 17; DNA: TGTGCCAGCAGCACGGGACTAGCGGTCGCGAACACCGGGGAGCTGTTTTTT; CDR3: CASSTGLAVANTGELFF
D: TRBD2; J: TRBJ2-5; size: NA; V: TRBV5-1; length: 14; DNA: TGCGCCAGCAGCTCCGCTAGCGGGGGAGAGACCCAGTACTTC; CDR3: CASSSASGGETQYF
D: TRBD1; J: TRBJ1-3; size: once; V: TRBV7-8; length: 16; DNA: TGTGCCAGCAGCCCACAGGGGATGGGCGCTGGAAACACCATATATTTT; CDR3: CASSPQGMGAGNTIYF
D: NA; J: TRBJ1-1; size: NA; V: TRBV6-5; length: 13; DNA: TGTGCCAGCACCATAGGAGGGTCCACTGAAGCTTTCTTT; CDR3: CASTIGGSTEAFF
D: TRBD2; J: TRBJ2-1; size: NA; V: TRBV18; length: 16; DNA: TGTGCCAGCTCACCGACGCTAGCGGGACCTAGCAATGAGCAGTTCTTC; CDR3: CASSPTLAGPSNEQFF
D: NA; J: TRBJ1-1; size: NA; V: TRBV21-1; length: 11; DNA: TGTGCCAGCAGCAATGAGTCTGAAGCTTTCTTT; CDR3: CASSNESEAFF
D: NA; J: TRBJ1-2; size: NA; V: TRBV7-2; length: 16; DNA: TGTGCCAGCAGCTTTAGGGGCCGACTGCAGTTTCGTGGCTACACCTTC; CDR3: CASSFRGRLQFRGYTF
D: TRBD2; J: TRBJ2-2; size: NA; V: TRBV7-8; length: 15; DNA: TGTGCCAGCAGCCCCGTGGCGGGAGACACCGGGGAGCTGTTTTTT; CDR3: CASSPVAGDTGELFF
D: TRBD1; J: TRBJ2-3; size: NA; V: TRBV2; length: 15; DNA: TGTGCCAGCAGTGCCGGGACAGGGGGCACAGATACGCAGTATTTT; CDR3: CASSAGTGGTDTQYF
D: NA; J: TRBJ1-3; size: NA; V: TRBV19; length: 16; DNA: TGTGCCAGTAGTATAGGACCCGGACTCTCTGGAAACACCATATATTTT; CDR3: CASSIGPGLSGNTIYF
D: TRBD1; J: TRBJ1-5; size: NA; V: TRBV6-6; length: 15; DNA: TGTGCCAGCAGTCCCGGGACAGGGGGCAATCAGCCCCAGCATTTT; CDR3: CASSPGTGGNQPQHF
D: NA; J: TRBJ1-1; size: NA; V: TRBV5-6; length: 12; DNA: TGTGCCAGCAGCTTGGGACTTCATGAAGCTTTCTTT; CDR3: CASSLGLHEAFF
D: NA; J: TRBJ2-3; size: NA; V: TRBV4-2; length: 16; DNA: TGTGCCAGCAGCCAAGTGCCGACTTCGGGGGCAGATACGCAGTATTTT; CDR3: CASSQVPTSGADTQYF
D: TRBD2; J: TRBJ2-1; size: NA; V: TRBV5-4; length: 18; DNA: TGTGCCAGCAGCCCCCGTTCGAAGACTAGCGGGGATTACAATGAGCAGTTCTTC; CDR3: CASSPRSKTSGDYNEQFF
D: TRBD2; J: TRBJ2-1; size: NA; V: TRBV28; length: 15; DNA: TGTGCCAGCCACCAAGGCGGGGGCTCCTACAATGAGCAGTTCTTC; CDR3: CASHQGGGSYNEQFF
D: TRBD1; J: TRBJ1-5; size: NA; V: TRBV4-1; length: 14; DNA: TGCGCCAGCAGCCAGGGACAGGGGCATCAGCCCCAGCATTTT; CDR3: CASSQGQGHQPQHF
D: NA; J: TRBJ1-5; size: NA; V: TRBV28; length: 15; DNA: TGTGCCAGCAGTCCATCGACAGTTAGCAATCAGCCCCAGCATTTT; CDR3: CASSPSTVSNQPQHF
D: TRBD2; J: TRBJ2-7; size: NA; V: TRBV27; length: 15; DNA: TGTGCCAGCAGACGACTAGCGGGAGAGTCCTACGAGCAGTACTTC; CDR3: CASRRLAGESYEQYF
D: TRBD1; J: TRBJ2-7; size: NA; V: TRBV28; length: 20; DNA: TGTGCCAGCAGCCATCCCGGAACAGACAGGGACGAAGCGTGGCGCTACGAGCAGTACTTC; CDR3: CASSHPGTDRDEAWRYEQYF
D: TRBD2; J: TRBJ2-3; size: once; V: TRBV11-2; length: 16; DNA: TGTGCCAGCAGCTTGGGACTAGCGGGAGGGACAGATACGCAGTATTTT; CDR3: CASSLGLAGGTDTQYF
D: NA; J: TRBJ2-7; size: NA; V: TRBV13; length: 16; DNA: TGTGCCAGCAGCTTAGTGGGGGACTTGAGCTCCTACGAGCAGTACTTC; CDR3: CASSLVGDLSSYEQYF
D: TRBD2; J: TRBJ2-1; size: NA; V: TRBV6-5; length: 15; DNA: TGTGCCAGCAGTTGGGGACTAGCGGGAGCTTCTGAGCAGTTCTTC; CDR3: CASSWGLAGASEQFF
D: NA; J: TRBJ2-3; size: NA; V: TRBV7-9; length: 13; DNA: TGTGCCAGCAGCGGGACTAGCACAGATACGCAGTATTTT; CDR3: CASSGTSTDTQYF
D: NA; J: TRBJ2-5; size: NA; V: TRBV30; length: 12; DNA: TGTGCCTGGAAGCCCCAGGGGGAGACCCAGTACTTC; CDR3: CAWKPQGETQYF
D: NA; J: TRBJ2-7; size: NA; V: TRBV19; length: 13; DNA: TGTGCCAGTAGTCTCCGACAGAACTACGAGCAGTACTTC; CDR3: CASSLRQNYEQYF
D: TRBD1; J: TRBJ1-2; size: NA; V: TRBV30; length: 15; DNA: TGTGCCTGGAGGCGGTACGGAACAGGGGAGTATGGCTACACCTTC; CDR3: CAWRRYGTGEYGYTF
D: TRBD2; J: TRBJ2-5; size: NA; V: TRBV2; length: 14; DNA: TGTGCCAGCAGTGAGCTACTAGCGGAAGAGACCCAGTACTTC; CDR3: CASSELLAEETQYF
D: NA; J: TRBJ1-2; size: NA; V: TRBV28; length: 14; DNA: TGTGCCAGCAATATCAGGACAACTAACTATGGCTACACCTTC; CDR3: CASNIRTTNYGYTF
D: TRBD1; J: TRBJ1-1; size: once; V: TRBV28; length: 16; DNA: TGTGCCAGCAAGCCCGGACAGGGAAGGGGGGACACTGAAGCTTTCTTT; CDR3: CASKPGQGRGDTEAFF
D: TRBD2; J: TRBJ2-7; size: NA; V: TRBV7-3; length: 17; DNA: TGTGCCAGCAGCTTAGAGAAGGAACTAGCGGGCCACTACGAGCAGTACTTC; CDR3: CASSLEKELAGHYEQYF
D: NA; J: TRBJ1-5; size: NA; V: TRBV5-6; length: 17; DNA: TGTGCCAGCAGCTTGGGGGAGGGACACATTAGCAATCAGCCCCAGCATTTT; CDR3: CASSLGEGHISNQPQHF
D: NA; J: TRBJ2-5; size: NA; V: TRBV6-1; length: 16; DNA: TGTGCCAGCAGTGAGGGCCAGGGAGGGGGCCAAGAGACCCAGTACTTC; CDR3: CASSEGQGGGQETQYF
D: TRBD1; J: TRBJ1-4; size: once; V: TRBV29-1; length: 14; DNA: TGCAGCGCCCGGACAGGGAAAGTTAGTGAAAAACTGTTTTTT; CDR3: CSARTGKVSEKLFF